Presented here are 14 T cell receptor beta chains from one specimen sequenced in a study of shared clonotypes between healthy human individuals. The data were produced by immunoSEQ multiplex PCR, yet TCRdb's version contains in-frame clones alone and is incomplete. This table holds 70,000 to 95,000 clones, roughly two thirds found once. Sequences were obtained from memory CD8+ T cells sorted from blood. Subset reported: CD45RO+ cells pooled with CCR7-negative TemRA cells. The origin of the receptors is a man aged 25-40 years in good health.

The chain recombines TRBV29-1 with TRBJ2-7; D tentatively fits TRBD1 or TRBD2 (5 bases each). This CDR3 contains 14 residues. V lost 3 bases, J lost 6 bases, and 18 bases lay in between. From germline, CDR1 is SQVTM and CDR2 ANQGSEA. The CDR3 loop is CSVDSQGTVGEQYF. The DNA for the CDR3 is TGCAGCGTTGATTCTCAAGGGACGGTCGGCGAGCAGTACTTC.

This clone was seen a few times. CDR3 amino acids: CASSRDSAYEQYF. The CDR3 bases are TGTGCCAGCAGTCGGGACTCAGCCTACGAGCAGTACTTC. This sequence joins TRBV6-5 and TRBJ2-7; TRBD2 might be the D (6 bases). The germline V gene has CDR1 MNHEY and CDR2 SVGAGI. V was trimmed by 5 bases and J by 2 bases, leaving 10 bases between them. The CDR3 has 13 residues.

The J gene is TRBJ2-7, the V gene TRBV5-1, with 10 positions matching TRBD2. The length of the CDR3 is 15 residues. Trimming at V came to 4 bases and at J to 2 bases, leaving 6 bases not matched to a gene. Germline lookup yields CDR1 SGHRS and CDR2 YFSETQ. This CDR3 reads CASSPRTSGTYEQYF. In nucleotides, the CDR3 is TGCGCCAGCAGCCCACGGACTAGCGGTACCTACGAGCAGTACTTC.

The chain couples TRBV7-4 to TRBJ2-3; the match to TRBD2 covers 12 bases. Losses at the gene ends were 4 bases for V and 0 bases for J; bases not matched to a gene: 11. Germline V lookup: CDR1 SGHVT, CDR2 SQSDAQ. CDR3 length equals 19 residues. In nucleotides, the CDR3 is TGTGCCAGCAGCTCTCCCCCGGGACTAGCGGGCCTAAGCACAGATACGCAGTATTTT. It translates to CASSSPPGLAGLSTDTQYF.

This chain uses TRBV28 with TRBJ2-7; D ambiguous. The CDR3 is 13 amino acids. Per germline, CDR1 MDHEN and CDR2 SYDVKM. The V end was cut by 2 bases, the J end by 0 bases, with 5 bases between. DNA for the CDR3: TGTGCCAGCAGTTTAAGGAGCTCCTACGAGCAGTACTTC. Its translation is CASSLRSSYEQYF.

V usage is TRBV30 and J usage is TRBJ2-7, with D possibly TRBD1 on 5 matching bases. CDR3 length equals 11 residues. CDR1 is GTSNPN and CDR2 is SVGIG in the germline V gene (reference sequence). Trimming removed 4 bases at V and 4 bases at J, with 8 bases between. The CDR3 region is CAWTAGYEQYF. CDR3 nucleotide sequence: TGTGCCTGGACGGCAGGGTACGAGCAGTACTTC.

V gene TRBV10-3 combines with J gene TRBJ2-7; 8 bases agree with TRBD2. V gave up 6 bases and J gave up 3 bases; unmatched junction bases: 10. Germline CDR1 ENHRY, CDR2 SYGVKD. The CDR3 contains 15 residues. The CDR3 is CAISPNSGTYYEQYF. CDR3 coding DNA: TGTGCCATCAGCCCGAATAGCGGGACCTACTACGAGCAGTACTTC.

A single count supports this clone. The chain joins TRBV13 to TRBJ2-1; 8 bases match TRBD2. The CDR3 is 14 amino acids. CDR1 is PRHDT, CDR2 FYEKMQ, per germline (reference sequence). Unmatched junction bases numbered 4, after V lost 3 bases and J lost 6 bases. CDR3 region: CASSFVGLANEQFF. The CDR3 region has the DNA TGTGCCAGCAGCTTCGTTGGACTAGCCAATGAGCAGTTCTTC.

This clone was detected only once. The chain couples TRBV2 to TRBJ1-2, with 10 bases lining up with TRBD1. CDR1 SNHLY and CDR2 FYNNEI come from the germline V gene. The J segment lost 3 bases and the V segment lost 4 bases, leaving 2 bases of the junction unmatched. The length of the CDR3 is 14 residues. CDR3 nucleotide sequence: TGTGCCAGCAGTGTCGGACAGGGGGACTATGGCTACACCTTC. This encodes CASSVGQGDYGYTF.

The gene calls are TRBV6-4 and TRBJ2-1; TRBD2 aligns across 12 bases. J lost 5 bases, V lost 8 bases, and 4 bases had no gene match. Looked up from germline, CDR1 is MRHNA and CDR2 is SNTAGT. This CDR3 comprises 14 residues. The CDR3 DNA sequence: TGTGCCAGCGCGACTAGCGGGAGCCACAATGAGCAGTTCTTC. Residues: CASATSGSHNEQFF.

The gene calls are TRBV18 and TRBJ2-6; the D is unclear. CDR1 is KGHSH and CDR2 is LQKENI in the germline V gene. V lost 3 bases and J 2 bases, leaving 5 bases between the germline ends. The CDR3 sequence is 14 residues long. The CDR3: CASSPLAGANVLTF. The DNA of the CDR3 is TGTGCCAGCTCACCTCTAGCTGGGGCCAACGTCCTGACTTTC.

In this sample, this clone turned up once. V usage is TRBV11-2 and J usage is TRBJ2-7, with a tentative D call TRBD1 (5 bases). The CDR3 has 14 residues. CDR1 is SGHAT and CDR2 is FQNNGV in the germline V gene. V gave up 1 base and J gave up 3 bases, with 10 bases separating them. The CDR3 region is CASSLGRVSYEQYF. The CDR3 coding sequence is TGTGCCAGCAGCTTAGGCAGGGTGAGCTACGAGCAGTACTTC.

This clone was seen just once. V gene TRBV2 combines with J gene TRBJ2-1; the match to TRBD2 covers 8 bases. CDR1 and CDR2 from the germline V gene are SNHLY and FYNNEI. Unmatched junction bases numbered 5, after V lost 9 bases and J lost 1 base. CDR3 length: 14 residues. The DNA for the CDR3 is TGTGCCAGTAATAGCGGGATATCCTACAATGAGCAGTTCTTC. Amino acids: CASNSGISYNEQFF.

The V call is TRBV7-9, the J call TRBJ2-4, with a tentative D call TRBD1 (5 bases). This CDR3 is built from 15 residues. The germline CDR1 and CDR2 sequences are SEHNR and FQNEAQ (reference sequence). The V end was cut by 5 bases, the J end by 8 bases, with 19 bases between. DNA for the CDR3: TGTGCCAGCAGCCCGGTTCTTGGGGCTGATGACATTCAGTACTTC. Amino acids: CASSPVLGADDIQYF.